This TCR beta chain was sequenced during a study of blood T cell repertoires in COVID-19 (dated by TCRdb to about 2020). Context from the whole study: The collaborator samples originated in the United States, Italy and Spain and spanned the acute and convalescent phases of COVID-19. The prospective study material was composed of cDNA or gDNA derived from T cells, B-cell-depleted T cells, or PBMCs. The dataset comprised deeply sampled blood TCRbeta repertoires from subjects exposed to, actively infected with, or recovered from COVID-19. A freely available public database, intended as a resource for researchers studying the immune response to SARS-CoV-2, is where the repertoires were released. Samples were obtained from the ongoing ImmuneRACE study (first 160 participants) and from 1,000 to 1,500 subjects provided by 6 global collaborators. Sample metadata almost always included a de-identified subject ID, COVID-19 status, age in years and sex. HLA class I and class II types, where available, came from metadata supplied by the sample provider rather than from assay-based typing. The study at large found these results: Clinical and demographic metadata were provided uncurated, with the amount varying by source and participant.

Note on this clone: Its antigen is unknown. No base quality values were provided; no much bigger clone lies one nucleotide off.

One collaborating source in Seattle enrolled patients while the patients were actively infected and followed the patients over time throughout the course of disease. Each collaborating institution followed its own protocols to collect whole blood in K2EDTA tubes. For TCRbeta analysis, collaborator samples were shipped as frozen whole blood, as isolated PBMCs, or as DNA extracted from either sample type. TCRbeta CDR3 regions were amplified from genomic DNA using the immunoSEQ Assay, a bias-controlled multiplex PCR. In the paper's pipeline: The number of nucleated cells in each sample was estimated by amplification of reference gene primers within the assay. Sequence reads were collapsed and filtered to measure the absolute abundance of every unique TCRbeta CDR3 rearrangement. For each sample, productive Simpson clonality was calculated as the square root of Simpson's diversity index across productive rearrangements. This immuneACCESS table, as held by TCRdb, lists in-frame sequences with V and J called but not all clones. Of the missing ones, under half trace to an unresolved V gene in checked studies; the others have no known cause. Clone size and the V and J calls come from that table; the DNA yielded D and trimming. The sample includes fewer than 200,000 clones, with 79% observed a single time. Together, the top ten hold more than 7% of the sample.

Taken from cysteine to phenylalanine, the CDR3 has 15 residues. Of the read, only the CDR3 DNA is kept; its 45 bases are in frame from base 1. Relative to germline, V is 0 bases shorter and J is 7 bases shorter, with 16 bases between their ends. CDR1 and CDR2, looked up from the germline V gene, are SGHRS and YFSETQ. This TCR derives from a woman aged 55-70 years with COVID-19, enrolled during active disease. Sequencing was done on a sample of peripheral blood. The sequence joins TRBV5-1 to TRBJ1-2; the D gene is not confidently resolved. In nucleotides, the sequence is TGCGCCAGCAGCTTGGATGGAGTTGCGGAGGGTGGCTACACCTTC. It translates to CASSLDGVAEGGYTF.